Described below is a single T cell receptor beta chain sequence and its context. There is no known antigen for this receptor. Within one base of it there is no much larger clone, and no base qualities were kept. The germline V gene sets CDR1 to SGHRS and CDR2 to YFSETQ. Compared with germline, V lacks 0 bases and J lacks 4 bases; bases without a gene match: 5. The CDR3 sequence holds 16 residues, the cysteine and phenylalanine included. Solely the CDR3 DNA is kept, with 48 bases framed from the first base. The library came from the immunoSEQ multiplex PCR assay. For the multiplex PCR, a mixture combining 60 forward primers for TCR Vbeta segments and 13 reverse primers for TCR Jbeta segments was used. The CDR3 region of rearranged TCR beta genes was amplified from genomic DNA with a multiplex PCR assay. On the Illumina HiSeq System, the amplified TCR beta libraries were sequenced as 87-base-pair reads. The original methods were these. A later analysis tallied 75 million to 95 million unique TCR beta chains across the 600 to 700 repertoires, and around 9.9 million of those chains were shared by two or more donors. Raw reads were error-corrected and collapsed into unique sequences with a nearest-neighbor algorithm that merged closely related sequences to remove PCR and sequencing errors. Alignment of CDR3 sequences to IMGT reference sequences was used to assign V, D and J gene segments. Each retained sequence needed at least a six-nucleotide match to both a V gene segment and a J gene segment. A rearrangement counted as productive if the CDR3 had no stop codons and remained in frame with V and J, and every other rearrangement counted as non-productive. CDR3 was defined by IMGT convention, running from the second conserved V-encoded cysteine to the conserved J-encoded phenylalanine. The earlier analysis of 500 to 650 of the donors excluded any sequence lacking an unambiguous match to a single V gene segment. In an earlier analysis of approximately 590 of the donors, a V segment was called functional when productive rearrangements were above 56.7%, and segregating when the standard deviation between donors exceeded 5%. A statistical classification framework was built to diagnose cytomegalovirus status from the catalog of TCR beta chain sequences. In a later analysis, V and J genes were assigned by comparing TCR nucleotide sequences against IMGT/GENE-DB human TR gene sequences. Using the TCRdist pipeline, a later analysis assigned CDR3 sequences along with most-parsimonious VDJ recombination scenarios. In a later analysis, every TCR beta chain was defined by the combination of its CDR3 amino acid sequence and its V-gene family, and reads without a unique V-gene family were dropped. To address suspected cross-contamination and a sequencing artifact, a later analysis removed 592 highly shared, low-generation-probability nucleotide sequences. In a later analysis, a clonal expansion index was calculated for each public chain from normalized within-repertoire ranks of inferred template counts. A later analysis computed generation probabilities with a VDJ recombination model fitted to out-of-frame rearrangements, and checked the results against IGoR. In a later analysis, hypergeometric tests were used to score TCR-TCR, TCR-HLA and TCR-CMV co-occurrence, with a repertoire-size bias correction applied to TCR pairs. A later analysis estimated false discovery rates by permuting HLA or CMV assignments 20 times. In a later analysis, co-occurring TCRs were grouped with DBSCAN, and TCRdist sequence similarity was added when clustering was performed within HLA-allele-positive subsets. Co-occurrence clustering excluded repertoires with fewer than 30,000 or more than 120,000 public chains, plus five with anomalous nucleotide sharing. In TCRdb, the immuneACCESS table is reduced to in-frame sequences with V and J assigned. These tables do not hold every clone; where another copy was compared, an unresolved V gene accounts for under half, and the others remain unexplained. D and trimming were read from the DNA, whereas the V and J calls and clone size are those reported in that table. The sample has 100,000 to 150,000 clones on record, 78% of them singletons. The ten largest make up around 3.6% of the sample.

This sample is part of a study of cytomegalovirus exposure and HLA in healthy donors (TCRdb year 2017). Study-wide context: According to an earlier analysis of around 600 of the donors, about 180 million T cells yielded 90 million to 130 million unique TCR beta sequences and approximately 280 Gb of sequence data. An early release that covered 640 HLA-typed donors contained approximately 300 gigabases of sequencing data and around 85 million unique TCR sequences. Among the roughly 400 genotyped donors, around 81% belonged to the genetic ancestry cluster associated with self-reported Caucasian donors. The study aimed to test whether cataloging public T cell receptors could reveal signatures of past pathogen exposure. The study profiled the T cell repertoires of about 720 subjects by immunosequencing and related them to cytomegalovirus serostatus. Along with the approximately 650-subject first cohort, a separate validation cohort of 120 different subjects was used. To predict cytomegalovirus infection status, the study combined high-throughput TCR immunosequencing, statistical association of individual TCRs with disease status, and machine learning. In a later analysis, previously published TCR beta repertoires from some 640 donors were re-analyzed and high-resolution HLA genotyping was added so that TCR occurrence patterns could be studied. Rather than using new phenotypic data, the later analysis identified candidate immune exposures from TCR beta sequences and from how often those sequences occurred across donors. An earlier analysis of about 600 of the donors used high-throughput TCR beta sequencing to judge whether each TCR beta V gene segment behaved as functional or pseudogenic. Donor age, sex, ethnicity and CMV serostatus were compiled alongside the repertoire data. A later genetic analysis took genome-wide SNP genotypes for about 55% of the roughly 700 donors and used that subset as a discovery cohort. Every discovery cohort repertoire had been produced on one sequencing platform. HLA typing included class I and class II loci at four-digit resolution. Typing coverage varied by locus: about 620-630 donors for A, B, C, DRB1 and DQB1; roughly 510 for DQA1; nearly 610 for DPA1; roughly 450 for DPB1. Four to six DR-DQ haplotypes were handled as single units for association and clustering, since linkage in the cohort was strong. Across under 500 genotyped donors of the cohort, an average of approximately 240,000 unique TCR beta nucleotide sequences per donor were sequenced, and approximately 19% of those sequences were non-productive.

Broader findings and caveats from the paper: For the cohort, immune exposure information was limited to CMV serostatus. In this cohort, only TCR beta chains were sequenced, and detectable features were limited by the absence of alpha or paired-chain data. Presence/absence analyses assumed roughly uniform sequencing depth across donors, an assumption that may not hold. HLA typing was unavailable for some donors at each locus, so association tests used only the typed subset. In a later analysis, the rate of TCR association differed among HLA loci, with DRB1 alleles having the most associated TCRs and HLA-C alleles having the fewest. Across donors, most TCR sequences were observed very rarely, whereas some public TCRs were present in many individuals. In the study, 164 TCR beta chains were listed as associated with cytomegalovirus. Most CMV-associated TCR beta chains appeared to be HLA-restricted in a later analysis, and the HLA associations seemed to be driven largely by CMV exposure. The earlier analysis of about 600 of the donors excluded fewer than 20 rarely observed V segments, including chromosome 9 orphons, because counts were too low. Compared with the approximately 720-donor mean, donors in an Asian-associated ancestry cluster had fewer N-insertions in productive TCRs, according to a later genetic analysis. A cluster of highly shared sequence variants was judged likely to represent a technical artifact of the sequencing pipeline. Specific HLA alleles were associated with 15,000 to 20,000 TCR beta sequences at a false discovery rate of 0.05 in a later analysis. According to a later analysis, parvovirus B19, influenza, CMV and Epstein-Barr virus appeared linked to several top co-occurrence clusters. Linkage disequilibrium might explain the correlated functional status among segregating V segments, but an unknown experimental factor could not be excluded. A few of the identified cytomegalovirus-associated TCR beta chains were confirmed in vitro to be specific for cytomegalovirus antigens. Because the 87-base-pair reads could not distinguish some IMGT-functional V segments, including TRBV6-2 and TRBV6-3, those segments were excluded. A later analysis found that HLA-associated TCR beta chains were more clonally expanded and had lower generation probabilities than equally common non-associated chains. In both the original and validation cohorts, the classifier was reported to diagnose cytomegalovirus status with high specificity and sensitivity. In an earlier analysis of about 540 of the donors, most TCR beta V segments were observed in productive rearrangements about 87% or about 30% of the time, broadly matching IMGT annotations. A further reported finding was that TCR beta sequences accurately predicted the HLA-A and HLA-B alleles for most subjects in the first cohort. In a later genetic analysis, a missense DCLRE1C variant was associated with V-gene and J-gene trimming of TCR beta chains, and the association was replicated in an independent cohort. Assigning TCR associations to individual alleles was difficult when HLA alleles, especially DR and DQ, strongly co-occurred. The authors suggested that the approach could potentially be generalized to other disease states and immunological phenotypes.

The cohort was made up of under 800 healthy bone marrow donors. At the time of sampling, all cohort members were nominally healthy, though unrecorded immune exposures were likely present. The donor tested CMV seronegative and was one of the 352 seronegative cohort members. Each donor provided a peripheral blood sample, and peripheral blood mononuclear cells were used for TCR beta sequencing. The Qiagen DNeasy Blood Extraction Kit was used to extract genomic DNA from the blood cell samples. The clonotype was recovered from a man between 35 and 55 years old in good health and CMV-seronegative. The chain uses TRBV5-1 and TRBJ2-2; the junction holds 8 bases that match TRBD2. Input material: PBMCs. The nucleotides read TGCGCCAGCAGCTTGGCCGGGACTAGTGGCACCGGGGAGCTGTTTTTT. The translation is CASSLAGTSGTGELFF. With the rest looked up from the reference TRBV5-1 and TRBJ2-2 genes rather than sequenced, the full variable domain is KAGVTQTPRYLIKTRGQQVTLSCSPISGHRSVSWYQQTPGQGLQFLFEYFSETQRNKGNFPGRFSGRQFSNSRSEMNVSTLELGDSALYLCASSLAGTSGTGELFFGEGSRLTVL.